There are a few counts of the clone carrying this T cell receptor beta chain. Its specificity is not known. These data belong to a study of T-cell reconstitution after alpha-beta-depleted transplantation in children. Overall study findings and caveats: In some patients, recipient T cells and intrathymic progenitors surviving conditioning explained high day-60 diversity. In patients about two months after transplant, alpha-beta T cells reportedly arose from several hundred expanded graft clones. Fresh T-cell production supplied most of the T-cell counts and diversity seen one year after transplant.

V was cut by 4 bases and J by 4 bases, with 8 bases left in between. The CDR3 contains 13 residues. It was with unique molecular identifiers that the TCRbeta library was prepared. TCRdb called the PCR reads again in MiXCR, with one record for every CDR3 protein. The sample has approximately 500,000 distinct CDR3 sequences, under 12% seen once. This material consisted of PBMCs, taken before TCRalphabeta/CD19-depleted stem cell transplant. The J gene is TRBJ2-1, the V gene TRBV12-3 or TRBV12-4; D unclear. This TCR was recovered from a child aged 2-15 years with inherited bone marrow failure, due to receive a stem cell transplant. The CDR3 DNA sequence: TGTGCCAGCAGTTCCAGGCAATACAATGAGCAGTTCTTC. This encodes CASSSRQYNEQFF.